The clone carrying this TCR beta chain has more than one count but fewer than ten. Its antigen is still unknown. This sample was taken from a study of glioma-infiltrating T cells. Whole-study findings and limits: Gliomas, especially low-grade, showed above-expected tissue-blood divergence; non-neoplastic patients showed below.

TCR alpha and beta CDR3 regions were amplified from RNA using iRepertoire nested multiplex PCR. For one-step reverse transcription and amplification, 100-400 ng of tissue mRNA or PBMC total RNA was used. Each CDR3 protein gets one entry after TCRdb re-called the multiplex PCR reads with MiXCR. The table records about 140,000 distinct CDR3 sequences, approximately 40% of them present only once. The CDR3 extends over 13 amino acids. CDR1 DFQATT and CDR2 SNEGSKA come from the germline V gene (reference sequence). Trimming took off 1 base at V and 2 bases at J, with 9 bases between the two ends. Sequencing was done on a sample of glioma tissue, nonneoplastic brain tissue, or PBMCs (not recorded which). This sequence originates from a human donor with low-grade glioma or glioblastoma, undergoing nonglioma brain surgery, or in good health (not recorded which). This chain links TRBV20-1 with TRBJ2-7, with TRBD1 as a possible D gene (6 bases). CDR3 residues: CSARGRGPYEQYF. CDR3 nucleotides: TGCAGTGCTAGAGGCAGGGGACCCTACGAGCAGTACTTC.